The clone carrying this T cell receptor beta chain has only one observation. Sequencing used immunoSEQ multiplex PCR; TCRdb keeps in-frame clones, though not all of them. The sample includes 70,000 or so clones, 90% of them seen just once. The data are from a study of identifying expanded T cells in peripheral blood. Germline assignment: CDR1 SGDLS and CDR2 YYNGEE. V was cut by 0 bases and J by 1 base, with 7 bases left in between. The CDR3 consists of 14 residues. No infections or other immune events were documented during collection. The material sequenced was blood. The V call is TRBV9, the J call TRBJ2-5, with D maybe TRBD1 (6 bases). The source is a person aged 18 to 70 in good health. CDR3 region: CASSVGTVQETQYF. DNA of the CDR3: TGTGCCAGCAGCGTAGGGACAGTCCAAGAGACCCAGTACTTC.